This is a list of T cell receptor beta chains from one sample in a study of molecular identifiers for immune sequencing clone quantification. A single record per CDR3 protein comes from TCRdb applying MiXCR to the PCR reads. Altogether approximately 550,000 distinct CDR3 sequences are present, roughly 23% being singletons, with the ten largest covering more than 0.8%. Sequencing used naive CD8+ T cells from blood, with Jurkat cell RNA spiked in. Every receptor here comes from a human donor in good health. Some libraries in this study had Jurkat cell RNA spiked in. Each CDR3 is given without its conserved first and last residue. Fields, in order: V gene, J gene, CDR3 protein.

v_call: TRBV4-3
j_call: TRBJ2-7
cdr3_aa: ASSQDLFGRYEQY

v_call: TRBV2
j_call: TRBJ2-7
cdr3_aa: ASGREAEQY

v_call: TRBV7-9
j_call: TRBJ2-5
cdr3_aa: ASSLVTGQETQY

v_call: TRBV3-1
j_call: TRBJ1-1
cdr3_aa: ASSQDVPRGTEAF

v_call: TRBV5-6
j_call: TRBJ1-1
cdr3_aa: ASSLAQGYTEAF

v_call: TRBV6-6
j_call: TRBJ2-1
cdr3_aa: ASSYDWREGYNEQF

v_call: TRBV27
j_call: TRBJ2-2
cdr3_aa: ASTPLGGQGVDGELF

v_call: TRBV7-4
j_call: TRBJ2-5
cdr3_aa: ASSPPGTGRGETQY

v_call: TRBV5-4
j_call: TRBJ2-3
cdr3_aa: ASSPLVRGDTQY

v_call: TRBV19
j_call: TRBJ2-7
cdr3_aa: ASSYSRGLNEQY

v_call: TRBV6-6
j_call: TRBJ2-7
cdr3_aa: ASSFRGMDEQY

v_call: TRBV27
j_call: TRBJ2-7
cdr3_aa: ASGLAGPFHEQY

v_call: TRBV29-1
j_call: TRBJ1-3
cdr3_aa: SVEDFEESGGNTIY

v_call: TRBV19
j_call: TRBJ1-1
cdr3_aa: ASSIFIANTKAF

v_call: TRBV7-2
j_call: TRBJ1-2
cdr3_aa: ASNSGPPNYGYT

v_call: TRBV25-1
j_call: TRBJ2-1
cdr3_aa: ASSPLGGDLLSYNEQF

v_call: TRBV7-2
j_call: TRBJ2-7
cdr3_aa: AGKRTNSYEQY

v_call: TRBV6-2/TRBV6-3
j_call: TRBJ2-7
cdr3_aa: ASTLPDRGSGEQY